One T cell receptor beta chain is described in this entry. Its antigen is undetermined. This specimen belongs to a study of cytomegalovirus exposure and HLA in healthy donors. Findings and caveats of the study: In a later analysis, HLA-C alleles had the fewest associated TCRs, DRB1 alleles the most.

PCR was performed using 60 Vbeta and 13 Jbeta primers. Original data processing: An analysis that came later counted 80 million or so unique TCR beta chains, around 10 million shared. Sequencing used immunoSEQ multiplex PCR; TCRdb keeps in-frame clones, though not all of them. V and J calls and clone size are given by that table; D and trimming were obtained from the DNA. The table includes 180,000 or so clones, 70% to 80% detected once. Nominally healthy donors provided the samples, though records likely missed some immune exposures. Looked up from germline, CDR1 is MDHEN and CDR2 is SYDVKM. V was cut by 5 bases and J by 6 bases, with 14 bases left in between. The CDR3 consists of 14 residues.

The sequenced sample consisted of PBMCs. The TCR originated in a woman aged 60 to 75 in good health and CMV-seropositive. The chain couples TRBV28 to TRBJ2-1; a weak D match, TRBD2 (6 bases). CDR3: CASSPPTRPNEQFF. For the CDR3, the DNA is TGTGCCAGCAGTCCGCCGACTAGGCCCAATGAGCAGTTCTTC.